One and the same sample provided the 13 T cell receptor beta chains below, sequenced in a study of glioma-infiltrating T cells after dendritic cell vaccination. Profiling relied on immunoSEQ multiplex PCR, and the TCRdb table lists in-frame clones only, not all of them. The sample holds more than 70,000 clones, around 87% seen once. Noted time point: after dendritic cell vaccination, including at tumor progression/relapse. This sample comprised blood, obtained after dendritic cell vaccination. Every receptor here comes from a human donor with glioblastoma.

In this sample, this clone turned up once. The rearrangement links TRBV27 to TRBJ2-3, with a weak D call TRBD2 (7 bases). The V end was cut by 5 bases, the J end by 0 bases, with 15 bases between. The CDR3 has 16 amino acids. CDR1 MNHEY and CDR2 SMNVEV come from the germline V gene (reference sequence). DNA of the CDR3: TGTGCCAGCAGTCGCTTGGCGGGGGCTAGCACAGATACGCAGTATTTT. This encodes CASSRLAGASTDTQYF.

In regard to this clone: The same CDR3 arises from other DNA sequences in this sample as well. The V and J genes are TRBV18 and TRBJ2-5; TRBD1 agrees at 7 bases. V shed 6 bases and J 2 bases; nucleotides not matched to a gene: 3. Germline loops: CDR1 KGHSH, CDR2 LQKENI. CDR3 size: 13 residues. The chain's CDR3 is CASSRDRQETQYF. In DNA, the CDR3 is TGTGCCAGCTCCCGGGACAGACAAGAGACCCAGTACTTC. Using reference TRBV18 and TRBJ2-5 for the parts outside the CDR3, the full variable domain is NAGVMQNPRHLVRRRGQEARLRCSPMKGHSHVYWYRQLPEEGLKFMVYLQKENIIDESGMPKERFSAEFPKEGPSILRIQQVVRGDSAAYFCASSRDRQETQYFGPGTRLLVL.

CDR3 nucleotides: TGTGCCAGCAGTGAAGCACTGGGGCAGGGCTATGGCTACACCTTC. It specifies CASSEALGQGYGYTF. This chain uses TRBV6-1 with TRBJ1-2; TRBD1 is a possible D gene (5 bases). CDR1 MNHNS and CDR2 SASEGT come from the germline V gene. The CDR3 spans 15 residues. Trimming left V 0 bases short and J 4 bases short, with 12 bases between.

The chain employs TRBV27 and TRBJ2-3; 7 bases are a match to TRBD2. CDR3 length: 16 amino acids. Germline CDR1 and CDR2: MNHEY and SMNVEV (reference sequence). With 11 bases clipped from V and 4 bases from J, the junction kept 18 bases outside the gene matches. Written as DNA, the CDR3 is TGTGCCTCCAGAGGCGGGGGTCCTGGGAGGGCAGATACGCAGTATTTT. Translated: CASRGGGPGRADTQYF.

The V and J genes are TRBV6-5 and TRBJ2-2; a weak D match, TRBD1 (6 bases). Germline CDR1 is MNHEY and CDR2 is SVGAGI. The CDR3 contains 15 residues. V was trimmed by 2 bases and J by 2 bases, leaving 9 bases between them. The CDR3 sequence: CASSYPGANTGELFF. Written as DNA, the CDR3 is TGTGCCAGCAGTTACCCAGGGGCAAACACCGGGGAGCTGTTTTTT.

DNA of the CDR3: TGCGCCAGCAGCGATCCTGGACAGGGGCGCGGGACTGAAGCTTTCTTT. This codes for CASSDPGQGRGTEAFF. The gene calls are TRBV5-1 and TRBJ1-1; 9 nucleotides match TRBD1. CDR1 is SGHRS and CDR2 is YFSETQ in the germline V gene. J lost 5 bases, V lost 4 bases, and 12 bases had no gene match. CDR3 size: 16 residues.

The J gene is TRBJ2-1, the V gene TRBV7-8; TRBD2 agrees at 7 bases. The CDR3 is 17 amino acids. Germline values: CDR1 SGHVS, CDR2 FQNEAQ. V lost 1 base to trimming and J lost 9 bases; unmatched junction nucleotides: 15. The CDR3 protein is CASSLGTKSGVQAEQFF. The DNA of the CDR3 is TGTGCCAGCAGCTTAGGGACAAAAAGCGGGGTGCAGGCTGAGCAGTTCTTC.

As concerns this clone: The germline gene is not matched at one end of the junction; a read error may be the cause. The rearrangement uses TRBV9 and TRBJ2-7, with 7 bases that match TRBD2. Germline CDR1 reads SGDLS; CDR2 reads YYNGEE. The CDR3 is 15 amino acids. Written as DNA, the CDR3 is TGTGCCAACAGCGCCTTGGGAGGGCCCGACTACGAGCAGTACTTC. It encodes CANSALGGPDYEQYF.

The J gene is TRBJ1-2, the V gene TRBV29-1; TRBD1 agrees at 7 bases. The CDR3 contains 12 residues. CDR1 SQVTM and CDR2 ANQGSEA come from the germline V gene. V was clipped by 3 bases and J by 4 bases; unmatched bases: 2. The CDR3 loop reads CSVETGSYGYTF. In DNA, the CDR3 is TGCAGCGTTGAGACAGGGAGCTATGGCTACACCTTC.

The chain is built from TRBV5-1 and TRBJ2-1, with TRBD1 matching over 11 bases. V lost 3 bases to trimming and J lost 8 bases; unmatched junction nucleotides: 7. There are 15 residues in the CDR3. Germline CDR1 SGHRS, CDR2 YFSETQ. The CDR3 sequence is CASSSVGQGVDEQFF. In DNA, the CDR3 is TGCGCCAGCAGCTCGGTGGGACAGGGGGTCGATGAGCAGTTCTTC. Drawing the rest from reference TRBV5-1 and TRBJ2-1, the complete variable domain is KAGVTQTPRYLIKTRGQQVTLSCSPISGHRSVSWYQQTPGQGLQFLFEYFSETQRNKGNFPGRFSGRQFSNSRSEMNVSTLELGDSALYLCASSSVGQGVDEQFFGPGTRLTVL.

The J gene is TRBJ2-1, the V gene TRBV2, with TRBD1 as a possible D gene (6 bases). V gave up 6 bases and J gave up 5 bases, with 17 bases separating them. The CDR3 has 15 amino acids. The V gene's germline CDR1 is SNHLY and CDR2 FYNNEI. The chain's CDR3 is CASSPEGDNNNEQFF. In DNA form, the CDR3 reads TGTGCCAGCAGCCCCGAGGGGGACAATAACAATGAGCAGTTCTTC.

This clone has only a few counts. As DNA, the CDR3 is TGTGCCAGCAGCCCCGGGGGGGCTAAAGCCTATGGCTACACCTTC. Translating it yields CASSPGGAKAYGYTF. The chain recombines TRBV11-2 with TRBJ1-2; TRBD1 might be the D (6 bases). The V and J ends lost 5 bases and 4 bases respectively, with 17 bases between them. Germline V CDR1 and CDR2: SGHAT, FQNNGV. The CDR3 sequence is 15 residues long.

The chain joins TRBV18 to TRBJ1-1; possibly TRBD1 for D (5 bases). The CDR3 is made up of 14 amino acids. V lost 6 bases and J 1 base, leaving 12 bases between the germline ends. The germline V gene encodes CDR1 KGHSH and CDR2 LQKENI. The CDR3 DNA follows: TGTGCCAGCTCTCCCAGGGAAAGGAACACTGAAGCTTTCTTT. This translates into CASSPRERNTEAFF.